These 10 T cell receptor beta chains came from one sample sequenced in a study of metastatic and nonmetastatic thyroid tumors. MiXCR re-clonotyped the PCR reads for TCRdb. This table holds just over 40,000 clones, over 9.5% found once. Patients underwent thyroid surgery, and none had received any treatment before it. The specimen was blood. These receptors were obtained from a female donor with papillary thyroid cancer or a benign thyroid nodule (not recorded which). Some clones in this sample may be carry-over from other donors' samples.

This clone was observed many times. The V gene is TRBV6-5, the J gene TRBJ1-2; TRBD1 agrees at 10 bases. V gave up 0 bases and J gave up 3 bases; unmatched junction bases: 13. The CDR3 length is 19 residues. Germline assignment: CDR1 MNHEY and CDR2 SVGAGI. CDR3 sequence reads: CASSYSIAARDRGDYGYTF. CDR3 nucleotide sequence: TGTGCCAGCAGTTACTCGATCGCCGCCCGGGACAGGGGCGACTATGGCTACACCTTC.

This clone was picked up many times. The chain uses TRBV30 and TRBJ1-5; D perhaps matches TRBD1 (5 bases). Germline-derived CDR1 and CDR2 are GTSNPN and SVGIG (reference sequence). V lost 1 base and J lost 2, with 6 bases in between. CDR3 size: 13 residues. For the CDR3, the DNA is TGTGCCTGGAGTGGGGGCGGCAATCAGCCCCAGCATTTT. Amino acids: CAWSGGGNQPQHF.

For this clone: It may be a read error: a sequence one base away is much more abundant. The V gene is TRBV5-1, the J gene TRBJ2-1; D gene unclear. The V end lost 1 base, the J end lost 13 bases, and 12 bases lay between the germline ends. This CDR3 comprises 12 residues. The germline V gene has CDR1 SGHRS and CDR2 YFSETQ. In DNA, the CDR3 is TGCGCCAGCAGCTTGATGATGGATTATCAGTTCTTC. Residues: CASSLMMDYQFF.

This clone has ten or more counts. The chain carries TRBV6-1 and TRBJ1-4; D is ambiguous. Germline V gives CDR1 MNHNS, CDR2 SASEGT. The CDR3 is 15 amino acids. The germline V and J ends were trimmed by 5 bases and 0 bases, with 10 bases remaining between them. The CDR3: CASSSHTPTNEKLFF. The CDR3 DNA is TGTGCCAGCAGTTCCCACACTCCAACTAATGAAAAACTGTTTTTT.

With respect to this clone: The junction and the germline gene differ at one end; a read error may be behind it. The V gene is TRBV5-1, the J gene TRBJ2-1, with TRBD2 identical over 7 bases. The CDR3 contains 16 residues. Germline CDR1 is SGHRS and CDR2 is YFSETQ. As DNA, the CDR3 is TGCACCAGCAGCCGCGGGGGTCTAGCGGCACTCAATGAGCAGTTCTTC. It translates to CTSSRGGLAALNEQFF.

The table lists this clone with a few counts. V usage is TRBV27 and J usage is TRBJ2-7; 7 bases are shared with TRBD2. V lost 5 bases, J lost 3 bases, and 10 bases stayed unmatched. Germline lookup yields CDR1 MNHEY and CDR2 SMNVEV (reference sequence). The CDR3 is 15 residues long. For the CDR3, the DNA is TGTGCCAGCAGTCTACGGGGGGTAGGGCGCTACGAGCAGTACTTC. Its protein product is CASSLRGVGRYEQYF.

The table lists this clone with many counts. Relative to the germline gene, one junction end is altered; a read error may explain this. In DNA, the CDR3 is TGCGCCAGCACTAATGGACTAGCCCGACCCCGCTTC. It is translated as CASTNGLARPRF. The chain is built from TRBV10-2 and TRBJ2-4; 8 bases agree with TRBD2. Germline values: CDR1 WSHSY, CDR2 SAAADI. This CDR3 is built from 12 residues.

At least ten counts were recorded for this clone. This chain joins TRBV5-4 and TRBJ1-1; D remains ambiguous. Trimming removed 0 bases from V and 3 bases from J, with 6 bases in between. The CDR3 has 13 residues. Germline V gives CDR1 SGHNT, CDR2 YYREEE (reference sequence). The CDR3 coding sequence is TGTGCCAGCAGCTTGGATTTCTACACTGAAGCTTTCTTT. It yields the protein CASSLDFYTEAFF.

This clone has at least ten counts. The genes are TRBV20-1 and TRBJ2-7; D unclear. Looked up from germline, CDR1 is DFQATT and CDR2 is SNEGSKA (reference sequence). The CDR3 has 17 amino acids. The germline V and J ends were trimmed by 0 bases and 4 bases, with 22 bases remaining between them. The CDR3 here is CSARDLREARGIYEQYF. The DNA of the CDR3 is TGCAGTGCTAGAGATCTGAGAGAAGCGCGAGGCATTTACGAGCAGTACTTC.

This clone was seen at least ten times. The CDR3 region is CAWSPNWETQYF. The CDR3 nucleotides read TGTGCCTGGAGTCCCAATTGGGAGACCCAGTACTTC. V is TRBV30 and J is TRBJ2-5; D gene uncertain. In germline, CDR1 is GTSNPN, CDR2 SVGIG (reference sequence). The V end was cut by 2 bases, the J end by 5 bases, with 9 bases between. The CDR3 length is 12 residues.